Below are 21 T cell receptor beta chains sequenced from a single sample in a study of CD8 T cells in Susac syndrome (dated by TCRdb to between 2018 and 2021). Libraries were prepared through the immunoSEQ multiplex PCR assay. RNA was extracted using the RNeasy kit, and roughly 0.5 to 1 ug of the RNA was reverse transcribed with random hexamers. TCRdb itself trimmed the public reads at Q25 with fastp, ran MiXCR and retained productive beta chains. Each CDR3 protein appears once, grouped with its most common genes and DNA. Within this sample are approximately 230,000 distinct CDR3 sequences, with 93% of them counted one time only. The ten biggest clones cover approximately 0.07% of the sample. Sequencing input: CD4+ T cells from PBMCs. All receptors come from a human donor with multiple sclerosis.

This rearrangement joins TRBV12-3 or TRBV12-4 to TRBJ1-5; no clear D. Trimming stripped 3 bases from V and 2 bases from J, with 8 bases between. The CDR3 length is 14 residues. The CDR3 bases are TGTGCCAGCAGTTTTCAGTTGGGCAATCAGCCCCAGCATTTT. Translation: CASSFQLGNQPQHF.

This chain uses TRBV19 with TRBJ1-4; D unresolved. V lost 3 bases to trimming and J lost 4 bases, with 9 bases between them. This CDR3 has 14 residues. Germline loops: CDR1 LNHDA, CDR2 SQIVND (reference sequence). CDR3 DNA: TGTGCCAGTAGTATTTTCAGTAATAATGAAAAACTGTTTTTT. This translates into CASSIFSNNEKLFF.

This chain uses TRBV5-1 with TRBJ2-7; no reliable D call. The CDR3 spans 15 residues. Germline V lookup: CDR1 SGHRS, CDR2 YFSETQ. V lost 3 bases to trimming and J lost 0 bases, with 13 bases between them. The CDR3 loop is CASSSWQESSYEQYV. CDR3 nucleotides: TGCGCCAGCAGCTCATGGCAGGAAAGCTCCTACGAGCAGTACGTC.

The V gene is TRBV30, the J gene TRBJ1-1; possibly TRBD1 for D (6 bases). This CDR3 is built from 12 residues. CDR1 and CDR2 (germline): GTSNPN, SVGIG (reference sequence). V lost 5 bases, J lost 1 base, and 8 bases lay in between. CDR3 in amino acids: CAWGGANTEAFF. The CDR3 DNA reads TGTGCCTGGGGGGGGGCGAACACTGAAGCTTTCTTT.

J is TRBJ2-2 and V is TRBV5-1, with D possibly TRBD1 on 6 matching bases. The CDR3 loop spans 14 amino acids. V lost 3 bases and J lost 1, with 7 bases in between. Per germline, CDR1 SGHRS and CDR2 YFSETQ. In DNA form, the CDR3 reads TGCGCCAGCAGCTCGGACAGGAACACCGGGGAGCTGTTTTTT. It specifies CASSSDRNTGELFF.

This clonotype has just one count. The V gene is TRBV3-1, the J gene TRBJ2-3; 15 bases match TRBD2. J was trimmed by 11 bases and V by 4 bases; bases with no gene match: 7. Germline V CDR1 and CDR2: LGHDT, YNNKEL (reference sequence). The CDR3 length is 15 residues. CDR3 bases: TGTGCCAGCAGCCGCTCCCCGGGACTAGCGGGGGGGCAGTATTTT. Translation gives CASSRSPGLAGGQYF.

The CDR3 here is CAWGTGEALTDTQYF. The CDR3 DNA sequence: TGTGCCTGGGGGACAGGGGAGGCCCTCACAGATACGCAGTATTTT. The genes are TRBV30 and TRBJ2-3, with 10 bases matching TRBD1. Germline loops: CDR1 GTSNPN, CDR2 SVGIG (reference sequence). CDR3 length: 15 residues. Losses at the gene ends were 5 bases for V and 2 bases for J; bases not matched to a gene: 7.

This rearrangement joins TRBV19 to TRBJ1-5; TRBD1 is a possible D gene (5 bases). Germline CDR1 is LNHDA and CDR2 is SQIVND (reference sequence). Trimming pared 7 bases from V and 6 bases from J, leaving 16 bases between. The CDR3 is 14 amino acids. The CDR3 here is CASKGGRAGQPQHF. The CDR3 DNA follows: TGTGCCAGTAAAGGAGGCAGGGCCGGTCAGCCCCAGCATTTT.

The rearrangement joins TRBV15 to TRBJ2-2; D unclear. Germline V gene lookup returns CDR1 LNHNV and CDR2 YYDKDF (reference sequence). The V gene lost 4 bases and the J gene lost 2 bases, with 11 bases spanning the gap. This CDR3 is 15 amino acids long. The CDR3: CATSTSWFNTGELFF. The CDR3 DNA sequence: TGTGCCACCAGCACGAGCTGGTTTAACACCGGGGAGCTGTTTTTT.

J is TRBJ2-3 and V is TRBV5-4; D is unresolved. Trimming took 2 bases from V and 5 from J, leaving 9 bases between them. The CDR3 is 13 residues long. The germline V gene has CDR1 SGHNT and CDR2 YYREEE (reference sequence). CDR3 protein: CASSFYSGDTQYF. DNA for the CDR3: TGTGCCAGCAGCTTCTATTCTGGAGATACGCAGTATTTT.

This chain uses TRBV20-1 with TRBJ1-6; a possible D gene is TRBD1 (5 bases). Trimming pared 1 base from V and 4 bases from J, leaving 5 bases between. CDR1 is DFQATT and CDR2 is SNEGSKA in the germline V gene (reference sequence). The CDR3 has 13 amino acids. The CDR3 DNA sequence: TGCAGTGCTAGAGGGGGGTATAATTCACCCCTCCACTTT. It yields the protein CSARGGYNSPLHF.

This chain uses TRBV2 with TRBJ1-1; D is uncertain. The CDR3 contains 12 residues. V was pared by 7 bases and J by 1 base, with 7 bases between. Germline V gene data show CDR1 as SNHLY and CDR2 as FYNNEI. This CDR3 is CASTSGNTEAFF. The DNA for the CDR3 is TGTGCCAGCACCTCAGGGAACACTGAAGCTTTCTTT.

The table lists this clonotype with a count of one. This chain connects TRBV12-3 or TRBV12-4 to TRBJ2-1; D possibly uses TRBD1 or TRBD2 (5 bases each). This CDR3 has 13 residues. V lost 6 bases to trimming and J lost 8 bases, with 14 bases between them. The CDR3 here is CASRGDGGDEQFF. CDR3 DNA sequence: TGTGCCAGCAGGGGGGACGGTGGGGATGAGCAGTTCTTC.

The rearrangement links TRBV13 to TRBJ1-6; 9 bases map to TRBD1. After removal of 5 bases from V and 2 bases from J, the junction contained 7 bases not matched to a gene. Per the germline V gene, CDR1 is PRHDT and CDR2 is FYEKMQ (reference sequence). This CDR3 spans 17 amino acids. The CDR3 nucleotides are TGTGCCAGCAGCCCCCGGACAGGGGACCCCTATAATTCACCCCTCCACTTT. This sequence encodes CASSPRTGDPYNSPLHF.

This clonotype has just one count. The V call is TRBV28, the J call TRBJ2-7; 9 nucleotides match TRBD1. The CDR3 has 13 residues. CDR1 is MDHEN and CDR2 is SYDVKM in the germline V gene. The CDR3 here is CASSATGTGSKNV. In DNA form, the CDR3 reads TGTGCCAGCAGTGCCACCGGGACAGGGTCTAAAAACGTC.

The chain uses TRBV3-1 and TRBJ1-2, with 8 bases aligning to TRBD1. Per the germline V gene, CDR1 is LGHDT and CDR2 is YNNKEL (reference sequence). V was pared by 0 bases and J by 4 bases, with 4 bases of the junction left unmatched. The CDR3 length is 15 residues. CDR3 bases: TGTGCCAGCAGCCAAGAATACAGGGGGGGCTATGGCTACACCTTC. It translates to CASSQEYRGGYGYTF. Using reference TRBV3-1 and TRBJ1-2 for the parts outside the CDR3, the full variable domain is DTAVSQTPKYLVTQMGNDKSIKCEQNLGHDTMYWYKQDSKKFLKIMFSYNNKELIINETVPNRFSPKSPDKAHLNLHINSLELGDSAVYFCASSQEYRGGYGYTFGSGTRLTVV.

This chain uses TRBV18 with TRBJ2-1; D is unclear. The CDR3 spans 13 residues. Germline CDR1 KGHSH, CDR2 LQKENI. The germline V and J ends were trimmed by 2 bases and 8 bases, with 10 bases remaining between them. CDR3 in DNA: TGTGCCAGCTCACCAGGAGTAGGATATGAGCAGTTCTTC. Translation gives CASSPGVGYEQFF.

The gene calls are TRBV2 and TRBJ2-5; D not resolved. V was pared by 8 bases and J by 3 bases, with 4 bases between. The CDR3 has 10 residues. Looked up from germline, CDR1 is SNHLY and CDR2 is FYNNEI. The CDR3 nucleotides read TGTGCCAGCGGGGAAGAGACCCAGTACTTC. This gives the protein CASGEETQYF.

The chain joins TRBV19 to TRBJ2-2, with D maybe TRBD2 (5 bases). The CDR3 contains 13 residues. In germline, CDR1 is LNHDA, CDR2 SQIVND (reference sequence). V was cut by 7 bases and J by 10 bases, with 16 bases left in between. The CDR3 bases are TGTGCCAGTAACTACCCACCGGGGTTGGAGCTGTTTTTT. It codes for CASNYPPGLELFF.

The J gene is TRBJ2-7, the V gene TRBV7-2, with D perhaps matching TRBD1 (6 bases). Germline V gene sequence: CDR1 SGHTA, CDR2 FQGNSA. The CDR3 totals 14 residues. The V and J ends lost 4 bases and 0 bases respectively, with 10 bases between them. This CDR3 reads CASSSGVSSYEQYF. CDR3 coding DNA: TGTGCCAGCAGCTCAGGGGTCAGCTCCTACGAGCAGTACTTC.

The genes are TRBV27 and TRBJ2-2, with unresolved D. The CDR3 has 14 residues. Germline CDR1 is MNHEY and CDR2 is SMNVEV (reference sequence). The V end was cut by 2 bases, the J end by 5 bases, with 9 bases between. The CDR3 region is CASSLSIRTGELFF. Written as DNA, the CDR3 is TGTGCCAGCAGTTTAAGTATCAGGACCGGGGAGCTGTTTTTT.